These 28 T cell receptor beta chains were all obtained from the same sample, sequenced in a study of blood T cell repertoires in COVID-19. TCRdb's table, derived via immunoSEQ multiplex PCR, lists solely in-frame clones and lacks some. The sample shows 400,000 to 450,000 clones, 86% of them seen only once. Input material: peripheral blood. The receptor set was obtained from a woman in her 30s with active or convalescent COVID-19.

V and J are TRBV27 and TRBJ1-1; D call uncertain. Germline loops: CDR1 MNHEY, CDR2 SMNVEV (reference sequence). Trimming took 5 bases from V and 3 from J, leaving 13 bases between them. This CDR3 contains 14 residues. The CDR3 sequence: CASSGHGPDTEAFF. CDR3 nucleotides: TGTGCCAGCAGTGGGCATGGCCCCGACACTGAAGCTTTCTTT.

The CDR3 coding sequence is TGTGCCAGCAGTGGACAGGGTGGTGGCTACACCTTC. It is translated as CASSGQGGGYTF. V usage is TRBV12-3 or TRBV12-4 and J usage is TRBJ1-2; 8 bases map to TRBD1. There are 12 residues in the CDR3. With 5 bases clipped from V and 7 bases from J, the junction kept 3 bases outside the gene matches.

This chain connects TRBV13 to TRBJ2-7; tentatively, D is TRBD1 (6 bases). Trimming pared 4 bases from V and 2 bases from J, leaving 15 bases between. The length of the CDR3 is 15 residues. The germline CDR1 and CDR2 sequences are PRHDT and FYEKMQ (reference sequence). Here the CDR3 DNA reads TGTGCCAGCAGCTCCGGGACATACCGACCCTACGAGCAGTACTTC. Its translation: CASSSGTYRPYEQYF.

J is TRBJ1-5 and V is TRBV19; TRBD1 matches 7 bases. Germline assignment: CDR1 LNHDA and CDR2 SQIVND (reference sequence). Losses at the gene ends were 7 bases for V and 5 bases for J; bases not matched to a gene: 8. This CDR3 contains 14 residues. This CDR3 reads CASNRDRDHQPQHF. As DNA, the CDR3 is TGTGCCAGTAACCGAGACAGGGACCATCAGCCCCAGCATTTT.

The genes are TRBV3-1 (or the pseudogene TRBV3-2) and TRBJ1-1; TRBD1 agrees at 8 bases. This CDR3 has 12 residues. CDR1 is LGHDT and CDR2 is YNNKEL in the germline V gene (reference sequence). Unmatched junction bases numbered 5, after V lost 4 bases and J lost 10 bases. The CDR3 spells CASSLQGARAFF. CDR3 coding DNA: TGTGCCAGCAGCCTCCAGGGGGCGCGAGCTTTCTTT.

The chain recombines TRBV10-3 with TRBJ1-6; possible D gene TRBD1, 5 bases. V gave up 3 bases and J gave up 10 bases, with 13 bases separating them. The CDR3 is made up of 14 amino acids. Looked up from germline, CDR1 is ENHRY and CDR2 is SYGVKD. CDR3 sequence: CAISEPTEGSPLHF. CDR3 nucleotides: TGTGCCATCAGTGAACCGACAGAAGGCTCACCCCTCCACTTT.

The CDR3 DNA reads TGCGCCAGCAGCCCCGGACTACAATCGGGGACCCAGTACTTC. Residues: CASSPGLQSGTQYF. The V gene is TRBV4-1, the J gene TRBJ2-5, with a tentative D call TRBD2 (6 bases). In germline, CDR1 is MGHRA, CDR2 YSYEKL. With 4 bases removed from V and 7 bases from J, the gap between germline ends came to 16 bases. This CDR3 is 14 amino acids long.

This clone was counted a few times. This chain links TRBV29-1 with TRBJ2-1, with TRBD2 matching 7 bases. The CDR3 is made up of 14 amino acids. J lost 6 bases, V lost 5 bases, and 10 bases had no gene match. Germline V CDR1 and CDR2: SQVTM, ANQGSEA. For the CDR3, the DNA is TGCAGCGTTAACCGGGAGGTCTCCCCCAATGAGCAGTTCTTC. This gives the protein CSVNREVSPNEQFF.

The rearrangement links TRBV18 to TRBJ2-7; no reliable D call. Germline CDR1 reads KGHSH; CDR2 reads LQKENI. The CDR3 runs 13 residues. V lost 1 base, J lost 0 bases, and 4 bases lay in between. The CDR3 nucleotides are TGTGCCAGCTCACCACAGCACTCCTACGAGCAGTACTTC. Translating gives CASSPQHSYEQYF.

The chain is built from TRBV6-6 and TRBJ2-7; 12 bases fit TRBD2. V shed 5 bases and J 5 bases; nucleotides not matched to a gene: 7. CDR3 length: 15 residues. The germline V gene encodes CDR1 MNHNY and CDR2 SVGAGI (reference sequence). The chain's CDR3 is CASSGPSGRVNEQYF. In DNA, the CDR3 is TGTGCCAGCAGTGGGCCTAGCGGGAGGGTCAACGAGCAGTACTTC.

This chain joins TRBV4-1 and TRBJ1-5; 8 bases map to TRBD1. Germline assignment: CDR1 MGHRA and CDR2 YSYEKL. With V trimmed by 1 base and J by 8 bases, 7 bases remained unmatched. CDR3 length: 15 amino acids. Written as DNA, the CDR3 is TGCGCCAGCAGCCAAGCATCAGGGGGCTCGGAGCCCCAGCATTTT. Translating gives CASSQASGGSEPQHF.

The chain carries TRBV2 and TRBJ1-2, with D maybe TRBD1 (5 bases). V was pared by 5 bases and J by 2 bases, with 15 bases between. The CDR3 has 15 amino acids. Germline CDR1 is SNHLY and CDR2 is FYNNEI. The CDR3 DNA is TGTGCCAGCAGTCCCGTCGGGCAGGGAAACTATGGCTACACCTTC. Its translation is CASSPVGQGNYGYTF.

V is TRBV24-1 and J is TRBJ2-5; D not resolved. The CDR3 is made up of 12 amino acids. Germline values: CDR1 KGHDR, CDR2 SFDVKD. Trimming took off 1 base at V and 4 bases at J, with 3 bases between the two ends. CDR3 coding DNA: TGTGCCACCAGTGATTTAGCAGAGACCCAGTACTTC. This translates into CATSDLAETQYF.

The V gene is TRBV27, the J gene TRBJ1-6, with 10 bases identical to TRBD1. After removal of 5 bases from V and 2 bases from J, the junction contained 6 bases not matched to a gene. CDR3 length: 17 amino acids. The germline CDR1 and CDR2 sequences are MNHEY and SMNVEV (reference sequence). CDR3 sequence: CASSSTGTGAYNSPLHF. Here the CDR3 DNA reads TGTGCCAGCAGTAGTACCGGGACAGGGGCCTATAATTCACCCCTCCACTTT.

CDR3 sequence (DNA): TGTGCCAGCAGCGCCTCCCTTAGCGGGGGGGCCGATGAGCAGTTCTTC. Translated, it gives CASSASLSGGADEQFF. The chain employs TRBV7-9 and TRBJ2-1, with 11 bases identical to TRBD2. The CDR3 is 16 residues long. Trimming removed 5 bases from V and 8 bases from J; junction bases left unmatched: 11. The germline V gene has CDR1 SEHNR and CDR2 FQNEAQ (reference sequence).

The chain employs TRBV7-2 and TRBJ1-1, with a possible D match to TRBD1 (5 bases). V was trimmed by 2 bases and J by 0 bases, leaving 7 bases between them. CDR1 is SGHTA, CDR2 FQGNSA, per germline. The CDR3 is 14 residues long. The CDR3, as DNA: TGTGCCAGCAGCTTACCAGGGCTGAACACTGAAGCTTTCTTT. This sequence encodes CASSLPGLNTEAFF.

The V and J genes are TRBV3-1 (or the pseudogene TRBV3-2) and TRBJ1-5, with 9 bases fitting TRBD1. Looked up from germline, CDR1 is LGHDT and CDR2 is YNNKEL (reference sequence). Trimming took 0 bases from V and 6 from J; bases not matched to a gene: 6. The CDR3 spans 16 residues. The CDR3 is CASSQDGGTGSQPQHF. As DNA, the CDR3 is TGTGCCAGCAGCCAAGACGGCGGGACAGGGAGTCAGCCCCAGCATTTT.

The V gene is TRBV2, the J gene TRBJ2-5; TRBD2 agrees at 13 bases. CDR3 size: 16 residues. Germline loops: CDR1 SNHLY, CDR2 FYNNEI. The junction had 9 bases not matched to a gene; V was cut back by 6 bases and J by 5 bases. The CDR3 region has the DNA TGTGCCAGCAGGTACACTAGCGGGAGGGCCCGGGAGACCCAGTACTTC. This translates into CASRYTSGRARETQYF.

The chain joins TRBV29-1 to TRBJ1-2, with 8 bases lining up with TRBD1. Per germline, CDR1 SQVTM and CDR2 ANQGSEA. CDR3 length: 13 amino acids. V lost 5 bases to trimming and J lost 4 bases; unmatched junction nucleotides: 6. This chain's CDR3 is CSVKDRVSYGYTF. The CDR3 DNA reads TGCAGCGTTAAGGACAGGGTCTCCTATGGCTACACCTTC.

The gene calls are TRBV9 and TRBJ1-1, with D uncertain. This CDR3 is 14 amino acids long. Trimming left V 0 bases short and J 4 bases short, with 10 bases between. In germline, CDR1 is SGDLS, CDR2 YYNGEE. The CDR3 here is CASSVDLTGTEAFF. Here the CDR3 DNA reads TGTGCCAGCAGCGTAGACCTCACCGGCACTGAAGCTTTCTTT.

The chain joins TRBV7-2 to TRBJ1-2; D unresolved. The CDR3 spans 13 residues. In germline, CDR1 is SGHTA, CDR2 FQGNSA. V lost 2 bases and J 2 bases, leaving 6 bases between the germline ends. CDR3 residues: CASSLTENYGYTF. CDR3 nucleotides: TGTGCCAGCAGCTTAACGGAGAACTATGGCTACACCTTC.

The chain employs TRBV5-1 and TRBJ2-5, with 7 bases aligning to TRBD2. V lost 4 bases and J lost 6; bases outside the gene matches: 18. CDR1 is SGHRS and CDR2 is YFSETQ in the germline V gene. The CDR3 spans 17 residues. The CDR3 here is CASSRPSLALAKKTQYF. The CDR3 nucleotides read TGCGCCAGCAGCAGACCGTCACTAGCGCTGGCAAAAAAGACCCAGTACTTC. The variable domain in full, completed from reference TRBV5-1 and TRBJ2-5, reads KAGVTQTPRYLIKTRGQQVTLSCSPISGHRSVSWYQQTPGQGLQFLFEYFSETQRNKGNFPGRFSGRQFSNSRSEMNVSTLELGDSALYLCASSRPSLALAKKTQYFGPGTRLLVL.

The chain couples TRBV6-5 to TRBJ1-5, with D perhaps TRBD1 (6 bases). This CDR3 region has 12 residues. Germline loops: CDR1 MNHEY, CDR2 SVGAGI. V was trimmed by 7 bases and J by 7 bases, leaving 11 bases between them. The CDR3 DNA sequence: TGTGCCAGCAACACAGGGAGACAGCCCCAGCATTTT. Translation: CASNTGRQPQHF.

This chain uses TRBV6-6 with TRBJ1-5; D is unresolved. V gave up 5 bases and J gave up 2 bases, with 4 bases separating them. Germline lookup yields CDR1 MNHNY and CDR2 SVGAGI (reference sequence). The CDR3 loop spans 12 amino acids. The CDR3 DNA reads TGTGCCAGCAGTCCGGGCAATCAGCCCCAGCATTTT. It is translated as CASSPGNQPQHF.

The rearrangement links TRBV5-4 to TRBJ2-5, with 10 bases matching TRBD2. Looked up from germline, CDR1 is SGHNT and CDR2 is YYREEE (reference sequence). The V gene end was trimmed by 4 bases and the J gene end by 6 bases; junction bases not matched to a gene: 18. The length of the CDR3 is 18 residues. CDR3 DNA sequence: TGTGCCAGCAGCCCTCACAGAACTAGCGGGGTTAACCAGCAGACCCAGTACTTC. Translating gives CASSPHRTSGVNQQTQYF.

The chain joins TRBV13 to TRBJ2-3, with 9 bases that match TRBD2. Trimming at V came to 4 bases and at J to 0 bases, leaving 8 bases not matched to a gene. The CDR3 runs to 17 residues. From germline, CDR1 is PRHDT and CDR2 FYEKMQ (reference sequence). The CDR3 DNA reads as TGTGCCAGCAGCTCTAGCCTAGCGGGGAAAAGCACAGATACGCAGTATTTT. It codes for CASSSSLAGKSTDTQYF.

The chain combines TRBV7-9 with TRBJ2-1; 12 bases map to TRBD2. V gave up 1 base and J gave up 6 bases; unmatched junction bases: 7. This CDR3 has 17 amino acids. Germline lookup yields CDR1 SEHNR and CDR2 FQNEAQ (reference sequence). CDR3 sequence (DNA): TGTGCCAGCAGCTTAGTTCGGGGGACTAGCGGGTTCAATGAGCAGTTCTTC. This translates into CASSLVRGTSGFNEQFF.

The CDR3 protein is CAISSVGADYGYTF. The CDR3 nucleotides read TGTGCCATCTCGTCCGTGGGGGCCGACTATGGCTACACCTTC. The chain combines TRBV10-3 with TRBJ1-2; D possibly corresponds to TRBD1 (6 bases). The length of the CDR3 is 14 residues. The V gene lost 8 bases and the J gene lost 3 bases, with 16 bases spanning the gap. CDR1 is ENHRY and CDR2 is SYGVKD in the germline V gene.